This passage covers 16 T cell receptor beta chains from one sample sequenced in a study of PD-L1 blockade in urothelial cancer. Libraries were prepared by immunoSEQ multiplex PCR; TCRdb keeps only in-frame clonotypes and omits some of them. This table has about 56,000 clones, 85% appearing once. The time point was: pretreatment peripheral blood. Source: PBMCs, taken around atezolizumab (anti-PD-L1) treatment. The receptors were sampled from a man between 65 and 79 years old with urothelial cancer.

A single count supports this clone. V gene TRBV5-1 combines with J gene TRBJ2-1, with 9 positions matching TRBD1. V trimming: 1 base; J trimming: 7 bases; junction bases outside the gene matches: 6. The CDR3 covers 15 residues. Germline V gene lookup returns CDR1 SGHRS and CDR2 YFSETQ. Written as DNA, the CDR3 is TGCGCCAGCAGCTTGAGGGGACAGGGTCTTAATGAGCAGTTCTTC. The encoded protein is CASSLRGQGLNEQFF.

The chain uses TRBV5-4 and TRBJ1-1, with D possibly matching TRBD1 (6 bases). The V end was cut by 1 base, the J end by 0 bases, with 13 bases between. This CDR3 contains 16 residues. Germline-derived CDR1 and CDR2 are SGHNT and YYREEE (reference sequence). The CDR3 DNA reads TGTGCCAGCAGCTTGATGGGGGCGCAGATGAACACTGAAGCTTTCTTT. It yields the protein CASSLMGAQMNTEAFF.

The chain couples TRBV5-1 to TRBJ2-1, with 8 bases identical to TRBD2. Per the germline V gene, CDR1 is SGHRS and CDR2 is YFSETQ. CDR3 size: 16 residues. Losses at the gene ends were 0 bases for V and 6 bases for J; bases not matched to a gene: 8. In nucleotides, the CDR3 is TGCGCCAGCAGCTTGGATCCGGGACTAGGTTTCAATGAGCAGTTCTTC. Translation gives CASSLDPGLGFNEQFF.

V and J are TRBV9 and TRBJ2-1, with D possibly TRBD2 on 6 matching bases. Trimming took off 2 bases at V and 4 bases at J, with 13 bases between the two ends. The CDR3 loop spans 15 amino acids. The V gene's germline CDR1 is SGDLS and CDR2 YYNGEE. As DNA, the CDR3 is TGTGCCAGCAGCGTCGGCGGGAATGGTTACAATGAGCAGTTCTTC. As protein: CASSVGGNGYNEQFF.

V is TRBV19 and J is TRBJ2-2; D is possibly TRBD2 (6 bases). Germline CDR1 and CDR2: LNHDA and SQIVND (reference sequence). V shed 6 bases and J shed 6 bases, with 17 bases lying between them. This CDR3 comprises 15 residues. The CDR3 region is CASSGSTGAPGELFF. Written as DNA, the CDR3 is TGTGCCAGTAGCGGGAGTACCGGTGCCCCCGGGGAGCTGTTTTTT.

In DNA, the CDR3 is TGTGCCAGCAGTTTAATAGGGAGAACCTACGAGCAGTACTTC. This translates into CASSLIGRTYEQYF. V gene TRBV28 combines with J gene TRBJ2-7; a possible D gene is TRBD2 (5 bases). The germline CDR1 and CDR2 sequences are MDHEN and SYDVKM. Between the trimmed V and J ends, which lost 2 bases and 2 bases, there was a span of 10 bases. The CDR3 has 14 residues. The variable domain in full, with the rest retrieved from reference TRBV28 and TRBJ2-7, is DVKVTQSSRYLVKRTGEKVFLECVQDMDHENMFWYRQDPGLGLRLIYFSYDVKMKEKGDIPEGYSVSREKKERFSLILESASTNQTSMYLCASSLIGRTYEQYFGPGTRLTVT.

Written as DNA, the CDR3 is TGTGCCAGCAGTGCGGGAGCCCAAGAGACCCAGTACTTC. It specifies CASSAGAQETQYF. The chain employs TRBV2 and TRBJ2-5; weak D call: TRBD2 (6 bases). V shed 4 bases and J shed 1 base, with 7 bases lying between them. Germline V gives CDR1 SNHLY, CDR2 FYNNEI. The CDR3 has 13 residues.

The chain carries TRBV6-1 and TRBJ1-1; TRBD1 matches 11 bases. V gave up 4 bases and J gave up 4 bases; unmatched junction bases: 8. Per germline, CDR1 MNHNS and CDR2 SASEGT. This CDR3 is 16 amino acids long. The CDR3: CASSGRTGGSITEAFF. The DNA of the CDR3 is TGTGCCAGCAGTGGCCGGACAGGGGGCAGTATCACTGAAGCTTTCTTT.

In DNA form, the CDR3 reads TGTGCCAGCAGTGAACCCCTGAGTGAAAAACTGTTTTTT. This gives the protein CASSEPLSEKLFF. The genes are TRBV6-1 and TRBJ1-4; the D is unclear. This CDR3 is 13 amino acids long. V was pared by 2 bases and J by 7 bases, with 8 bases between. In germline, CDR1 is MNHNS, CDR2 SASEGT.

The chain couples TRBV6-1 to TRBJ1-5, with D unclear. The ends were cut back, 3 bases at V and 5 bases at J, with 5 bases in the middle. CDR3 length equals 12 residues. Germline CDR1 reads MNHNS; CDR2 reads SASEGT. In DNA, the CDR3 is TGTGCCAGCAGTGACCGGTATCAGCCCCAGCATTTT. It codes for CASSDRYQPQHF.

The genes are TRBV5-1 and TRBJ1-1, with TRBD1 identical over 9 bases. Germline assignment: CDR1 SGHRS and CDR2 YFSETQ. The CDR3 runs to 15 residues. After removal of 4 bases from V and 6 bases from J, the junction contained 10 bases not matched to a gene. The CDR3 region has the DNA TGCGCCAGCAGCGAGACCGGGACAGGGTTTTCTGAAGCTTTCTTT. Protein: CASSETGTGFSEAFF. Looking up the rest from reference TRBV5-1 and TRBJ1-1 gives the full variable domain: KAGVTQTPRYLIKTRGQQVTLSCSPISGHRSVSWYQQTPGQGLQFLFEYFSETQRNKGNFPGRFSGRQFSNSRSEMNVSTLELGDSALYLCASSETGTGFSEAFFGQGTRLTVV.

The V gene is TRBV6-6, the J gene TRBJ2-5, with 10 bases fitting TRBD1. CDR1 is MNHNY, CDR2 SVGAGI, per germline (reference sequence). J lost 2 bases, V lost 7 bases, and 10 bases had no gene match. CDR3 length equals 16 residues. CDR3 DNA: TGTGCCAGCACCTCTACCGGGACAGGGGATCAAGAGACCCAGTACTTC. This translates into CASTSTGTGDQETQYF.

The chain couples TRBV9 to TRBJ2-1; no clear D gene. The CDR3 has 15 residues. CDR1 is SGDLS, CDR2 YYNGEE, per germline. Trimming took 0 bases from V and 0 from J, leaving 7 bases between them. The chain's CDR3 is CASSVDESSYNEQFF. CDR3 nucleotides: TGTGCCAGCAGCGTAGATGAGAGCTCCTACAATGAGCAGTTCTTC.

The rearrangement links TRBV6-1 to TRBJ1-6; TRBD1 matches at 7 bases. This CDR3 is built from 13 residues. With V trimmed by 2 bases and J by 10 bases, 2 bases remained unmatched. The germline CDR1 and CDR2 sequences are MNHNS and SASEGT. The CDR3 is CASSEKGASPLHF. CDR3 nucleotide sequence: TGTGCCAGCAGTGAAAAGGGGGCGTCACCCCTCCACTTT.

The chain is built from TRBV30 and TRBJ2-1, with D possibly being TRBD2 (6 bases). CDR3 size: 13 residues. Germline V gene lookup returns CDR1 GTSNPN and CDR2 SVGIG (reference sequence). The V and J ends lost 1 base and 15 bases respectively, with 19 bases between them. This CDR3 reads CAWSASSRGIRFF. The CDR3 DNA sequence: TGTGCCTGGAGTGCCTCGTCACGCGGGATTAGGTTCTTC.

The rearrangement uses TRBV18 and TRBJ2-7, with 9 bases that match TRBD1. V dropped 2 bases and J dropped 6; count of bases not matched to a gene: 17. Germline loops: CDR1 KGHSH, CDR2 LQKENI. The CDR3 spans 18 residues. The CDR3 DNA is TGTGCCAGCTCACCAGACGAGTGGGGGACAGGGTGGAACGGCGAGCAGTACTTC. Its protein product is CASSPDEWGTGWNGEQYF.